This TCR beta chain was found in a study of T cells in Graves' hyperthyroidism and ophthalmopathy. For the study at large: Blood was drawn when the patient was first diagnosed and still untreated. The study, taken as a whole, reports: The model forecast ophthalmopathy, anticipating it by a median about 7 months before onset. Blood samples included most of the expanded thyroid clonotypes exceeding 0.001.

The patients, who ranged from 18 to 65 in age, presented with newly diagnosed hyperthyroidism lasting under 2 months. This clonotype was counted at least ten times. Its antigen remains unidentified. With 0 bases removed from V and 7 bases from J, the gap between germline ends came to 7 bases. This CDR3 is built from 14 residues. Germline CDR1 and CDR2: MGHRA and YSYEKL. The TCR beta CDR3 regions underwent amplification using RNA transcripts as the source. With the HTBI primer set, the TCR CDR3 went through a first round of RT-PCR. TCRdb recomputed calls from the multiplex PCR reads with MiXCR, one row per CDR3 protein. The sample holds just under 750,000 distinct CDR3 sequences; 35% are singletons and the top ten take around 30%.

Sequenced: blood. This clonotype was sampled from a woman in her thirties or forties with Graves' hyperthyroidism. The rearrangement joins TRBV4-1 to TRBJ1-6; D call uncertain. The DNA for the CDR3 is TGCGCCAGCAGCCAAGACCAGTCGAATTCACCCCTCCACTTT. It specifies CASSQDQSNSPLHF.